This entry lists 17 T cell receptor beta chains sequenced from one sample in a study of graft-versus-host responses after intestinal transplantation. Here immunoSEQ multiplex PCR was the method, and the copy in TCRdb shows in-frame clones only, minus some. Of around 95,000 clones in the sample, about 90% were seen once. No antigen has been identified for these receptors. The source material was unstimulated CD4+ T cells sorted from spleen or lymph node cells, sampled before transplant. These receptors came from a human donor who was the organ donor for an intestinal transplant.

This chain uses TRBV18 with TRBJ2-3; D is unclear. Germline CDR1 is KGHSH and CDR2 is LQKENI. The CDR3 sequence is 13 residues long. Trimming removed 2 bases from V and 1 base from J, with 4 bases in between. The CDR3 bases are TGTGCCAGCTCACCAATCGGCACAGATACGCAGTATTTT. Residues: CASSPIGTDTQYF.

This chain connects TRBV9 to TRBJ1-6; 7 bases line up with TRBD1. Germline trimming cut 1 base from V and 5 bases from J; bases unmatched to any gene: 3. The CDR3 spans 15 residues. Germline CDR1 is SGDLS and CDR2 is YYNGEE. The CDR3 region has the DNA TGTGCCAGCAGCGTATCCGGGACAGATAATTCACCCCTCCACTTT. Translated, it gives CASSVSGTDNSPLHF.

This rearrangement joins TRBV9 to TRBJ2-5; 7 bases match TRBD2. The trim removed 0 bases at V and 5 bases at J, leaving 13 bases unmatched. This CDR3 is built from 17 residues. Germline CDR1 SGDLS, CDR2 YYNGEE. The CDR3 protein is CASSVGVGGFRYETQYF. CDR3 DNA: TGTGCCAGCAGCGTAGGGGTCGGGGGGTTCCGTTATGAGACCCAGTACTTC. The complete variable domain, with remaining parts taken from reference TRBV9 and TRBJ2-5, reads DSGVTQTPKHLITATGQRVTLRCSPRSGDLSVYWYQQSLDQGLQFLIQYYNGEERAKGNILERFSAQQFPDLHSELNLSSLELGDSALYFCASSVGVGGFRYETQYFGPGTRLLVL.

This clone was seen a handful of times. The chain recombines TRBV18 with TRBJ2-5; the match to TRBD2 covers 7 bases. CDR1 is KGHSH and CDR2 is LQKENI in the germline V gene. The CDR3 is 16 residues long. The V gene end was trimmed by 8 bases and the J gene end by 3 bases; junction bases not matched to a gene: 15. The CDR3 reads CASQFQLGGIEETQYF. The CDR3 region has the DNA TGTGCCAGCCAGTTCCAGCTGGGAGGGATCGAAGAGACCCAGTACTTC.

The chain combines TRBV4-2 with TRBJ1-1; the D gene is possibly TRBD1 (6 bases). V was pared by 4 bases and J by 0 bases, with 21 bases between. The germline gives CDR1 LGHNA, CDR2 YNFKEQ. The CDR3 consists of 18 residues. The CDR3 spells CASSPRLVGGGMNTEAFF. The CDR3 nucleotides are TGTGCCAGCAGCCCCCGTTTGGTAGGGGGGGGAATGAACACTGAAGCTTTCTTT.

The V call is TRBV14, the J call TRBJ2-7; 9 bases align to TRBD1. The CDR3 is made up of 15 amino acids. Germline trimming cut 4 bases from V and 1 base from J; bases unmatched to any gene: 5. Germline CDR1 reads SGHDN; CDR2 reads FVKESK. CDR3 amino acids: CASSPWTGESYEQYF. The CDR3 nucleotides read TGTGCCAGCAGCCCCTGGACAGGGGAATCCTACGAGCAGTACTTC. Together with reference TRBV14 and TRBJ2-7, the CDR3 gives the full variable domain: EAGVTQFPSHSVIEKGQTVTLRCDPISGHDNLYWYRRVMGKEIKFLLHFVKESKQDESGMPNNRFLAERTGGTYSTLKVQPAELEDSGVYFCASSPWTGESYEQYFGPGTRLTVT.

The V gene is TRBV18, the J gene TRBJ1-4; D perhaps matches TRBD1 (6 bases). V gave up 0 bases and J gave up 3 bases, with 14 bases separating them. The CDR3 is made up of 17 amino acids. The V gene's germline CDR1 is KGHSH and CDR2 LQKENI. The CDR3 DNA follows: TGTGCCAGCTCACCACCCTTGCCCGGACAGCCTAATGAAAAACTGTTTTTT. This encodes CASSPPLPGQPNEKLFF.

The rearrangement links TRBV18 to TRBJ2-1, with TRBD1 as a possible D gene (5 bases). This CDR3 has 15 amino acids. CDR1 is KGHSH and CDR2 is LQKENI in the germline V gene. V lost 0 bases, J lost 5 bases, and 11 bases lay in between. The CDR3 loop is CASSPPWGSNNEQFF. The CDR3 DNA reads as TGTGCCAGCTCACCACCATGGGGCAGCAACAATGAGCAGTTCTTC.

This clone has just one count. V is TRBV7-3 and J is TRBJ1-2; 8 nucleotides align to TRBD1. Germline V gene lookup returns CDR1 SGHTA and CDR2 FQGTGA. V shed 2 bases, J shed 7 bases, and the junction held 3 bases outside the gene matches. The length of the CDR3 is 13 residues. CDR3 bases: TGTGCCAGCAGCTTAGGGACAGGTCTTGGCTACACCTTC. Protein sequence: CASSLGTGLGYTF.

This clone was picked up a small number of times. The chain joins TRBV6-5 to TRBJ1-6, with D possibly being TRBD1 (5 bases). Germline assignment: CDR1 MNHEY and CDR2 SVGAGI. Deletions cut 2 bases from V and 8 bases from J, with 13 bases between. There are 15 residues in the CDR3. The CDR3 region has the DNA TGTGCCAGCAGTTACGACTGGCGGGGGGATTCACCCCTCCACTTT. Its protein is CASSYDWRGDSPLHF.

This chain uses TRBV27 with TRBJ1-1; D ambiguous. This CDR3 spans 14 amino acids. Germline loops: CDR1 MNHEY, CDR2 SMNVEV (reference sequence). V shed 1 base and J shed 1 base, with 7 bases lying between them. CDR3 sequence (DNA): TGTGCCAGCAGTTTATTACAATCGAACACTGAAGCTTTCTTT. Protein product: CASSLLQSNTEAFF.

The CDR3 DNA reads as TGTGCCAGCAGTGGGGACAGGGGAGGGAATCAGCCCCAGCATTTT. It codes for CASSGDRGGNQPQHF. The V and J genes are TRBV2 and TRBJ1-5; 10 nucleotides agree with TRBD1. CDR1 and CDR2 (germline): SNHLY, FYNNEI. V dropped 4 bases and J dropped 4; count of bases not matched to a gene: 4. This CDR3 contains 15 residues.

J is TRBJ1-3 and V is TRBV7-2; D is ambiguous. CDR3 length: 16 residues. Trimming stripped 1 base from V and 4 bases from J, with 14 bases between. Germline CDR1 reads SGHTA; CDR2 reads FQGNSA. CDR3 nucleotide sequence: TGTGCCAGCAGCTTAGGGGAGAAATCAGGAGGAAACACCATATATTTT. It yields the protein CASSLGEKSGGNTIYF.

The chain employs TRBV28 and TRBJ2-7; D is uncertain. The CDR3 runs 13 residues. Germline values: CDR1 MDHEN, CDR2 SYDVKM. V lost 2 bases and J lost 3, with 8 bases in between. The CDR3: CASSLGRNYEQYF. Written as DNA, the CDR3 is TGTGCCAGCAGTTTAGGCAGGAACTACGAGCAGTACTTC.

The genes are TRBV6-1 and TRBJ2-3; perhaps D is TRBD1 or TRBD2 (5 bases each). Germline V gene sequence: CDR1 MNHNS, CDR2 SASEGT. This CDR3 contains 14 residues. V was clipped by 6 bases and J by 2 bases, with 12 bases between them. CDR3 DNA: TGTGCCAGCAGGAGGGGTGGAGACACAGATACGCAGTATTTT. Translation: CASRRGGDTDTQYF.

The chain uses TRBV4-1 and TRBJ1-4; no reliable D call. Germline assignment: CDR1 MGHRA and CDR2 YSYEKL. There are 17 residues in the CDR3. The ends were cut back, 4 bases at V and 0 bases at J, with 15 bases in the middle. DNA for the CDR3: TGCGCCAGCAGCCTCCCTCCTCCAAGGGCAACTAATGAAAAACTGTTTTTT. Translating it yields CASSLPPPRATNEKLFF.

Turning to this clone: One end of the junction does not line up with germline, which may come from a read error. The chain joins TRBV2 to TRBJ1-1; maybe TRBD1 (5 bases). Germline lookup yields CDR1 SNHLY and CDR2 FYNNEI. This CDR3 spans 12 amino acids. Here the CDR3 DNA reads TGTGCCAGCAGCGAGGGACCGGCGAGGCTCGTCTTT. Translating it yields CASSEGPARLVF. Supplemented by reference TRBV2 and TRBJ1-1, the full variable domain reads EPEVTQTPSHQVTQMGQEVILRCVPISNHLYFYWYRQILGQKVEFLVSFYNNEISEKSEIFDDQFSVERPDGSNFTLKIRSTKLEDSAMYFCASSEGPARLVFGQGTRLTVV.